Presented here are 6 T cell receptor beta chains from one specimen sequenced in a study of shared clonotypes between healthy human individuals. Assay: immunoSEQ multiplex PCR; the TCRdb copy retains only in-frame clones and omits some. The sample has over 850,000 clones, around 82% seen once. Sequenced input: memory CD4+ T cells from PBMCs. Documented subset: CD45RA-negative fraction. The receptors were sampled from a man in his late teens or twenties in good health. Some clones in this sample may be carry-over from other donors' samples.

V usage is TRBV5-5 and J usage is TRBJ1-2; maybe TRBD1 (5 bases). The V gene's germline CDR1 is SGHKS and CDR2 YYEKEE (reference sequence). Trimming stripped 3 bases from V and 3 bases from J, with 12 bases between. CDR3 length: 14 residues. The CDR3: CASSSLQAYYGYTF. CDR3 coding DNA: TGTGCCAGCAGCTCCCTACAGGCGTACTATGGCTACACCTTC.

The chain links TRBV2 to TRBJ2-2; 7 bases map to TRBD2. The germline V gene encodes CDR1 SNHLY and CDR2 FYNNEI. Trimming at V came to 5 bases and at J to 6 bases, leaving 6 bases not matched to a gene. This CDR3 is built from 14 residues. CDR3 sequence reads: CASSWREPPGELFF. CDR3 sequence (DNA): TGTGCCAGCAGTTGGCGGGAGCCTCCCGGGGAGCTGTTTTTT.

The CDR3 DNA reads TGTGCCAGCAGTTTGGGCTTTAGCGGGAGGGGGTTGTATTTT. Its protein product is CASSLGFSGRGLYF. The chain couples TRBV27 to TRBJ2-3, with TRBD2 matching over 11 bases. V lost 3 bases, J lost 14 bases, and 10 bases stayed unmatched. CDR1 and CDR2 from the germline V gene are MNHEY and SMNVEV (reference sequence). The CDR3 has 14 residues.

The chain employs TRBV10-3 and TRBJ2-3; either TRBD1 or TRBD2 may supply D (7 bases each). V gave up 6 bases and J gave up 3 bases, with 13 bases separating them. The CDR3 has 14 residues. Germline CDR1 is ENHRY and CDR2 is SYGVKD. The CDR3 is CAISPGGGTDTQYF. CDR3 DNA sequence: TGTGCCATCAGCCCAGGGGGGGGGACAGATACGCAGTATTTT.

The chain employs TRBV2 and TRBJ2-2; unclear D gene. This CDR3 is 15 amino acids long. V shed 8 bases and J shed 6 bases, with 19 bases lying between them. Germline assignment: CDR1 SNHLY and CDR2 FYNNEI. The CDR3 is CASQESRWLPGELFF. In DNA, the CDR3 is TGTGCCAGCCAGGAATCACGGTGGTTACCCGGGGAGCTGTTTTTT.

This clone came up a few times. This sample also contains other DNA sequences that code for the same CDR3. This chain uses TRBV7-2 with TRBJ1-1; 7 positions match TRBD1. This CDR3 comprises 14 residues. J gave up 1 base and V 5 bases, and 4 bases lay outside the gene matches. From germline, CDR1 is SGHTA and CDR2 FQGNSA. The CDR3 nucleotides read TGTGCCAGCAGCCCAGGGACAGCGAACACTGAAGCTTTCTTT. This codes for CASSPGTANTEAFF.